These T cell receptor beta chains were read from a single sample in a study of OX40 agonist ivuxolimab in advanced cancers. Method: immunoSEQ multiplex PCR; TCRdb's copy keeps in-frame clones and lacks some. The sample includes tens of thousands of clones, around 88% of them seen just once. The material was CD4+ or CD8+ T cells sorted from blood, obtained in a trial of the OX40 agonist ivuxolimab. The receptors were gathered from an adult with an advanced solid tumor such as melanoma, head and neck, liver or kidney cancer. Both conserved end residues are part of each CDR3. Each record gives: clone size, D gene, V gene, J gene, CDR3 protein, CDR3 DNA. The D gene is left open where the match is weak. The listing skips clone size in some rows; elsewhere it reads once, few, many or a size class.

clone size: NA
D gene: TRBD2
V gene: TRBV25-1
J gene: TRBJ2-3
CDR3 protein: CASKLAGVVDTQYF
CDR3 DNA: TGTGCCAGCAAACTAGCGGGAGTTGTAGATACGCAGTATTTT

clone size: NA
D gene: NA
V gene: TRBV7-6
J gene: TRBJ1-5
CDR3 protein: CASSLRGDQPQHF
CDR3 DNA: TGTGCCAGCAGCTTAAGGGGTGATCAGCCCCAGCATTTT

clone size: NA
D gene: NA
V gene: TRBV4-1
J gene: TRBJ2-6
CDR3 protein: CASPGIRYSGANVLTF
CDR3 DNA: TGCGCCAGCCCGGGCATTCGTTACTCTGGGGCCAACGTCCTGACTTTC

clone size: NA
D gene: NA
V gene: TRBV7-2
J gene: TRBJ2-2
CDR3 protein: CASSFSLTNTGELFF
CDR3 DNA: TGTGCCAGCAGCTTTAGCCTAACTAACACCGGGGAGCTGTTTTTT

clone size: NA
D gene: NA
V gene: TRBV4-3
J gene: TRBJ1-1
CDR3 protein: CASSQDIAILGAFF
CDR3 DNA: TGCGCCAGCAGCCAAGATATTGCAATCCTCGGGGCTTTCTTT

clone size: few
D gene: NA
V gene: TRBV28
J gene: TRBJ2-1
CDR3 protein: CATMRGKNEQFF
CDR3 DNA: TGTGCCACCATGCGGGGTAAGAATGAGCAGTTCTTC

clone size: NA
D gene: NA
V gene: TRBV7-8
J gene: TRBJ2-7
CDR3 protein: CASSLAPPYEQYF
CDR3 DNA: TGTGCCAGCAGCTTAGCGCCCCCCTACGAGCAGTACTTC

clone size: NA
D gene: TRBD2
V gene: TRBV2
J gene: TRBJ2-1
CDR3 protein: CASDVLAGGLGEQFF
CDR3 DNA: TGTGCCAGCGATGTTCTAGCGGGAGGTCTGGGCGAGCAGTTCTTC

clone size: NA
D gene: NA
V gene: TRBV11-2
J gene: TRBJ1-1
CDR3 protein: CASSDPDGNTEAFF
CDR3 DNA: TGTGCCAGCAGCGACCCTGACGGAAACACTGAAGCTTTCTTT

clone size: NA
D gene: TRBD1
V gene: TRBV27
J gene: TRBJ2-7
CDR3 protein: CASRLLGTGAYEQYF
CDR3 DNA: TGTGCCAGCCGCCTCCTCGGGACAGGGGCATACGAGCAGTACTTC

clone size: NA
D gene: NA
V gene: TRBV7-9
J gene: TRBJ2-1
CDR3 protein: CASSLVAGSNEQFF
CDR3 DNA: TGTGCCAGCAGCTTAGTTGCAGGGAGCAATGAGCAGTTCTTC

clone size: many
D gene: NA
V gene: TRBV19
J gene: TRBJ1-5
CDR3 protein: CASSSWDGNNQPQHF
CDR3 DNA: TGTGCCAGTAGTTCGTGGGACGGGAACAATCAGCCCCAGCATTTT

clone size: NA
D gene: TRBD1
V gene: TRBV5-1
J gene: TRBJ1-2
CDR3 protein: CASSSTLGQGQNGYTF
CDR3 DNA: TGCGCCAGCAGCTCAACTCTAGGACAGGGGCAGAATGGCTACACCTTC

clone size: once
D gene: NA
V gene: TRBV7-9
J gene: TRBJ2-7
CDR3 protein: CASSLGGLTYEQYF
CDR3 DNA: TGTGCCAGCAGCTTAGGAGGGTTAACCTACGAGCAGTACTTC

clone size: NA
D gene: NA
V gene: TRBV5-4
J gene: TRBJ2-3
CDR3 protein: CASSLVGSQLVDTQYF
CDR3 DNA: TGTGCCAGCAGCTTGGTTGGGTCTCAGTTGGTAGATACGCAGTATTTT

clone size: NA
D gene: NA
V gene: TRBV4-2
J gene: TRBJ1-1
CDR3 protein: CASSHGLPTEAFF
CDR3 DNA: TGTGCCAGCAGCCATGGTCTTCCCACTGAAGCTTTCTTT

clone size: NA
D gene: TRBD2
V gene: TRBV19
J gene: TRBJ2-7
CDR3 protein: CASSIVRGGHYEQYF
CDR3 DNA: TGTGCCAGTAGTATAGTACGGGGGGGTCACTACGAGCAGTACTTC

clone size: NA
D gene: NA
V gene: TRBV11-3
J gene: TRBJ2-7
CDR3 protein: CASSLETNSYEQYF
CDR3 DNA: TGTGCCAGCAGCTTAGAGACTAACTCCTACGAGCAGTACTTC

clone size: NA
D gene: TRBD2
V gene: TRBV9
J gene: TRBJ2-1
CDR3 protein: CASSASSGSINEQFF
CDR3 DNA: TGTGCCAGCAGCGCTTCTAGCGGGAGCATCAATGAGCAGTTCTTC

clone size: NA
D gene: NA
V gene: TRBV10-3
J gene: TRBJ1-3
CDR3 protein: CAISDHSGNTIYF
CDR3 DNA: TGTGCCATCAGTGATCACTCTGGAAACACCATATATTTT

clone size: once
D gene: TRBD2
V gene: TRBV7-7
J gene: TRBJ2-1
CDR3 protein: CASSLASGRNNEQFF
CDR3 DNA: TGTGCTAGCAGCTTAGCTAGCGGGAGAAACAATGAGCAGTTCTTC

clone size: NA
D gene: NA
V gene: TRBV7-6
J gene: TRBJ2-2
CDR3 protein: CASSSRQPANTGELFF
CDR3 DNA: TGTGCCAGCAGCTCCCGACAGCCCGCGAACACCGGGGAGCTGTTTTTT

clone size: NA
D gene: NA
V gene: TRBV28
J gene: TRBJ2-1
CDR3 protein: CASSLSGGNEQFF
CDR3 DNA: TGTGCCAGCAGTTTAAGTGGGGGGAATGAGCAGTTCTTC

clone size: NA
D gene: NA
V gene: TRBV7-8
J gene: TRBJ1-2
CDR3 protein: CASSDPPGRYGYTF
CDR3 DNA: TGTGCCAGCAGTGACCCTCCAGGGAGGTATGGCTACACCTTC

clone size: NA
D gene: TRBD2
V gene: TRBV18
J gene: TRBJ2-1
CDR3 protein: CASSPPLSTSGNEQFF
CDR3 DNA: TGTGCCAGCTCACCCCCTCTCTCTACTAGCGGGAATGAGCAGTTCTTC

clone size: NA
D gene: NA
V gene: TRBV29-1
J gene: TRBJ2-5
CDR3 protein: CSGDMGGEETQYF
CDR3 DNA: TGCAGCGGTGACATGGGAGGAGAAGAGACCCAGTACTTC

clone size: NA
D gene: NA
V gene: TRBV7-8
J gene: TRBJ1-6
CDR3 protein: CASSRGIRDSPLHF
CDR3 DNA: TGTGCCAGCAGCCGGGGAATAAGGGACTCACCCCTCCACTTT

clone size: once
D gene: NA
V gene: TRBV5-1
J gene: TRBJ1-1
CDR3 protein: CASSLTPDGTEAFF
CDR3 DNA: TGCGCCAGCAGCTTGACCCCGGACGGCACTGAAGCTTTCTTT

clone size: NA
D gene: TRBD2
V gene: TRBV11-1
J gene: TRBJ2-7
CDR3 protein: CASSARGVSYEQYF
CDR3 DNA: TGTGCCAGCAGCGCCCGGGGGGTGAGCTACGAGCAGTACTTC

clone size: NA
D gene: TRBD1
V gene: TRBV5-1
J gene: TRBJ1-3
CDR3 protein: CASSLSGGDGNTIYF
CDR3 DNA: TGCGCCAGCAGCTTGTCAGGGGGCGATGGAAACACCATATATTTT

clone size: NA
D gene: TRBD2
V gene: TRBV4-2
J gene: TRBJ2-3
CDR3 protein: CASSPSGRDLTDTQYF
CDR3 DNA: TGTGCCAGCAGCCCGAGCGGGAGGGACCTCACAGATACGCAGTATTTT

clone size: NA
D gene: TRBD2
V gene: TRBV7-6
J gene: TRBJ2-7
CDR3 protein: CASSLAGDEQYF
CDR3 DNA: TGTGCCAGCAGCTTGGCGGGAGACGAGCAGTACTTC

clone size: NA
D gene: NA
V gene: TRBV7-2
J gene: TRBJ1-6
CDR3 protein: CASSLQGDSPLHF
CDR3 DNA: TGTGCCAGCAGCTTACAGGGCGATTCACCCCTCCACTTT

clone size: NA
D gene: TRBD1
V gene: TRBV27
J gene: TRBJ1-1
CDR3 protein: CASTRTGFNTEAFF
CDR3 DNA: TGTGCCAGCACACGGACAGGCTTCAACACTGAAGCTTTCTTT

clone size: NA
D gene: NA
V gene: TRBV28
J gene: TRBJ2-5
CDR3 protein: CASSNRGEGPTLETQYF
CDR3 DNA: TGTGCCAGCAGTAACCGGGGCGAGGGACCAACCCTAGAGACCCAGTACTTC

clone size: NA
D gene: TRBD1
V gene: TRBV6-6
J gene: TRBJ2-3
CDR3 protein: CASSFLRDSRTDTQYF
CDR3 DNA: TGTGCCAGCAGTTTCCTCCGGGACAGCCGCACAGATACGCAGTATTTT

clone size: NA
D gene: NA
V gene: TRBV11-2
J gene: TRBJ1-1
CDR3 protein: CASSTNQGRGTEAFF
CDR3 DNA: TGTGCCAGCAGCACAAACCAGGGAAGAGGCACTGAAGCTTTCTTT